This T cell receptor beta chain comes out of a study of blood T cell repertoires in COVID-19. In Seattle, patients joined the study during active infection and were tracked longitudinally. Clones were sequenced by immunoSEQ multiplex PCR, and TCRdb holds only the in-frame ones, with some missing. Here the sample spans about 500,000 clones, around 90% being singletons. J was trimmed by 4 bases and V by 3 bases; bases with no gene match: 15. The CDR3 is made up of 17 amino acids. Germline assignment: CDR1 SGHDT and CDR2 YYEEEE. This clonotype originated in a woman between 50 and 59 years old with COVID-19, enrolled during active disease. The rearrangement links TRBV5-6 to TRBJ2-5; TRBD1 agrees at 7 bases. The sample consisted of peripheral blood. The CDR3 reads CASSSIGVGTEGETQYF. The CDR3 nucleotides read TGTGCCAGCAGCTCAATCGGGGTCGGGACAGAAGGAGAGACCCAGTACTTC.